This T cell receptor beta chain was found in a study of response to subunit inactivated influenza vaccine (dated by TCRdb to 2017 to 2018). Regarding the research as a whole: Deep quantitative T cell receptor repertoire profiling was used in the study to track responses to a trivalent subunit inactivated influenza vaccine. Findings and caveats that apply to the study as a whole: It was suggested by the authors that each seasonal influenza vaccination may recruit only a limited number of new T cells.

Note on this clonotype: Its antigen remains unidentified. Base qualities were left out, and no much larger clone turns up one base away.

Read against the paper, the sample's time point label means: approximately 40 days after influenza vaccine administration. From cysteine to phenylalanine, the CDR3 is 13 amino acids long. Kept here is only the CDR3 DNA, which spans 39 bases and is read in frame from base 1. V gives up 5 bases and J gives up 4 bases, and the segment between their germline ends measures 11 bases. Receptor libraries were prepared by RT-PCR. Sequencing was carried out with an Illumina HiSeq 2500. Using fastp trimming at Q25 and MiXCR clonotype assembly, TCRdb reanalyzed the public sequencing data and kept in-frame beta chains. Under each unique CDR3 protein, matching rows form one entry showing the most common genes and DNA. Recorded for this sample are around 480,000 distinct CDR3 sequences; 9.5% to 12% of them occurred a single time. Approximately 12% of the sample is in the top ten clones.

The sample consisted of PBMCs from blood, taken 45 days after vaccination. This TCR derives from a man aged 45-60 years who received an inactivated influenza vaccine. Donor details come from another sample of the same person, matched by shared clones. The chain was built from TRBV12-3 or TRBV12-4 and TRBJ1-2; TRBD1 is a weak D gene call, 5 bases matching. For the CDR3, the sequence is CASSLTDAYGYTF. In nucleotides, the sequence is TGTGCCAGCAGTCTGACAGACGCCTATGGCTACACCTTC.